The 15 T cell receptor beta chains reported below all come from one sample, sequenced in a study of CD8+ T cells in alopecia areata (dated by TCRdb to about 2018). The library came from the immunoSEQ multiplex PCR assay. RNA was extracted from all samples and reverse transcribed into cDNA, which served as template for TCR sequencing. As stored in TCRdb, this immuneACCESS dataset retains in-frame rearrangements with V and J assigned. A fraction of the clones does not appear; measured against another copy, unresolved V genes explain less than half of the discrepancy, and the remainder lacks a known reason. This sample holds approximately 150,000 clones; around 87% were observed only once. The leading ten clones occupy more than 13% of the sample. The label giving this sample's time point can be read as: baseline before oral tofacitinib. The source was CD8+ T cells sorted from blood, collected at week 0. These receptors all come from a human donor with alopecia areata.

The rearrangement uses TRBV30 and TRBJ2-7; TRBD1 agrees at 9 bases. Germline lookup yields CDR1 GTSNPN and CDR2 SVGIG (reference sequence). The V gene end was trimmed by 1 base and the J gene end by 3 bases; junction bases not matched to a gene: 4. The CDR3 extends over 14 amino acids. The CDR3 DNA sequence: TGTGCCTGGAGTGGGGGACAGGGTCGCTACGAGCAGTACTTC. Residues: CAWSGGQGRYEQYF. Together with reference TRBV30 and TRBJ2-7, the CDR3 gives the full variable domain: SQTIHQWPATLVQPVGSPLSLECTVEGTSNPNLYWYRQAAGRGLQLLFYSVGIGQISSEVPQNLSASRPQDRQFILSSKKLLLSDSGFYLCAWSGGQGRYEQYFGPGTRLTVT.

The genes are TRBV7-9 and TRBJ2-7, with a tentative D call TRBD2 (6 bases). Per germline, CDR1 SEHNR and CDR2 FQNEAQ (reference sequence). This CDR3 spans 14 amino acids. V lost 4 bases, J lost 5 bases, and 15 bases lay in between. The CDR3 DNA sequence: TGTGCCAGCAGCTCCGTGGACTACTACGACGAGCAGTACTTC. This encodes CASSSVDYYDEQYF.

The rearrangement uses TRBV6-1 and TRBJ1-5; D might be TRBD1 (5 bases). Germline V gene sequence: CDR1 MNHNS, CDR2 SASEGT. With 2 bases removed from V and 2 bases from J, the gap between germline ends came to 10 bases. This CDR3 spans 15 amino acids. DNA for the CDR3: TGTGCCAGCAGTGAACATCGGGGGGGCAATCAGCCCCAGCATTTT. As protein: CASSEHRGGNQPQHF.

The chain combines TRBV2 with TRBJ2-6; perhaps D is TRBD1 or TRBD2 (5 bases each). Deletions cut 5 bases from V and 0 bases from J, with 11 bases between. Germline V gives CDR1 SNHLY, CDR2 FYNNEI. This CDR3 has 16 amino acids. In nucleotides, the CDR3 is TGTGCCAGCAGTTGGGACGGCGGCTCTGGGGCCAACGTCCTGACTTTC. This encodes CASSWDGGSGANVLTF.

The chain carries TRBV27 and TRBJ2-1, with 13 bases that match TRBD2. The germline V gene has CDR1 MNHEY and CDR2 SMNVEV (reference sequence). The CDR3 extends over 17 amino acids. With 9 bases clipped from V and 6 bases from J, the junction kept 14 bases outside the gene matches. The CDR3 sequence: CASQFSPGLAGSNEQFF. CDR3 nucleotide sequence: TGTGCCAGTCAGTTTAGTCCGGGACTAGCGGGGAGCAATGAGCAGTTCTTC.

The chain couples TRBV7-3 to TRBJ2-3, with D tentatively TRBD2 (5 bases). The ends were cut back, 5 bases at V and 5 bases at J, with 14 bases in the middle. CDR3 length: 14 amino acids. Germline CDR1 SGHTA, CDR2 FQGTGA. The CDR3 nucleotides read TGTGCCAGCAGCCCCTTTCGGGGAGAAGATACGCAGTATTTT. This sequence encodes CASSPFRGEDTQYF.

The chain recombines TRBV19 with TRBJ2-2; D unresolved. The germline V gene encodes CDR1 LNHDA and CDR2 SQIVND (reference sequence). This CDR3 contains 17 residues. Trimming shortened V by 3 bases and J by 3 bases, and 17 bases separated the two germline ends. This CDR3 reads CASSIRTEPMDTGELFF. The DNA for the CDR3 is TGTGCCAGTAGTATTCGGACGGAGCCCATGGACACCGGGGAGCTGTTTTTT.

In nucleotides, the CDR3 is TGTGCCAGCAGCTCGCACCGGGACATTCGCAATCAGCCCCAGCATTTT. Protein product: CASSSHRDIRNQPQHF. V usage is TRBV7-2 and J usage is TRBJ1-5; tentative D call: TRBD1 (6 bases). V lost 4 bases and J lost 2, with 15 bases in between. Germline lookup yields CDR1 SGHTA and CDR2 FQGNSA. This CDR3 region has 16 residues.

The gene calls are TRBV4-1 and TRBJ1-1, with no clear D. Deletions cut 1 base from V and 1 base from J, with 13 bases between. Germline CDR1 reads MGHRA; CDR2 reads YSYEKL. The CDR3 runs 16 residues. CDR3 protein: CASSQVPSDENTEAFF. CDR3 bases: TGCGCCAGCAGCCAAGTTCCCTCGGATGAGAACACTGAAGCTTTCTTT.

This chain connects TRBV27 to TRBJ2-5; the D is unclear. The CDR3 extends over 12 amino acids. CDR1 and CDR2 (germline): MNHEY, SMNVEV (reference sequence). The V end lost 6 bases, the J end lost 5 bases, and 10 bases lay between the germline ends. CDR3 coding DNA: TGTGCCAGCAGCCAATCACGGGAGACCCAGTACTTC. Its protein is CASSQSRETQYF.

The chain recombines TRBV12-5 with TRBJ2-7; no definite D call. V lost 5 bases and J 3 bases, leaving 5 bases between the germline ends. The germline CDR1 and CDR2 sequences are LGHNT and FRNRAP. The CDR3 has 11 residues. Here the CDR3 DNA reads TGTGCTAGTGGTGTGCTCTACGAGCAGTACTTC. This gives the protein CASGVLYEQYF.

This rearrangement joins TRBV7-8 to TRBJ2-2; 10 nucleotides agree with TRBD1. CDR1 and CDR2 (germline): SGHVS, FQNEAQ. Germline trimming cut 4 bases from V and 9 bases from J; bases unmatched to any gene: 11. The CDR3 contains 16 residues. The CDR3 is CASSSRRDRGTWELFF. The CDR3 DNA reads TGTGCCAGCAGCTCGCGAAGGGACAGGGGAACGTGGGAGCTGTTTTTT.

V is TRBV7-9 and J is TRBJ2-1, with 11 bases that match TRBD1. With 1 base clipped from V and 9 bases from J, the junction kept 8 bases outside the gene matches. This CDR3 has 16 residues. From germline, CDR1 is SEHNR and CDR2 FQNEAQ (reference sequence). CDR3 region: CASSLGARTGGGEQFF. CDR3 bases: TGTGCCAGCAGCTTAGGGGCCCGGACAGGGGGCGGTGAGCAGTTCTTC.

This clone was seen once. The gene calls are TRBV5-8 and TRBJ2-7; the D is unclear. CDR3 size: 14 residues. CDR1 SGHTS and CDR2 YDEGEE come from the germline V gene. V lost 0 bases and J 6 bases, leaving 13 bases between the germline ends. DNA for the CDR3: TGTGCCAGCAGCTTGGAGCCCGAATGGGGCGAGCAGTACTTC. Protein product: CASSLEPEWGEQYF.

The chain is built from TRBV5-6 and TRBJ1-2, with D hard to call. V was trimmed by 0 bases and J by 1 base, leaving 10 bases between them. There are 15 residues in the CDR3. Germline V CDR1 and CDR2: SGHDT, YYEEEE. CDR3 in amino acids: CASSLGGGSNYGYTF. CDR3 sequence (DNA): TGTGCCAGCAGCTTGGGCGGCGGCAGTAACTATGGCTACACCTTC.